One sample yielded the 29 T cell receptor beta chains listed below, sequenced in a study of breast tumors, draining lymph nodes, adjacent tissues. One entry per CDR3 protein results from TCRdb running MiXCR on the multiplex PCR reads. The sample lists about 200,000 distinct CDR3 sequences, approximately 31% occurring once. Breast cancer patients provided tissue from their axillary draining lymph nodes. Sequenced: axillary lymph node tissue. The receptors derive from a female donor with breast cancer. Some clones in this sample may be carry-over from other donors' samples.

This clonotype has at least ten counts. V usage is TRBV4-2 and J usage is TRBJ2-7, with 9 bases matching TRBD2. Looked up from germline, CDR1 is LGHNA and CDR2 is YNFKEQ. The CDR3 runs 15 residues. J lost 4 bases, V lost 4 bases, and 8 bases had no gene match. The CDR3: CASSPGGGVGYEQYF. The CDR3 nucleotides read TGTGCCAGCAGCCCCGGCGGGGGGGTGGGGTACGAGCAGTACTTC.

In its sample, this clonotype was seen many times. The rearrangement links TRBV19 to TRBJ2-3; no clear D. The germline V gene encodes CDR1 LNHDA and CDR2 SQIVND (reference sequence). Trimming shortened V by 3 bases and J by 6 bases, and 4 bases separated the two germline ends. This CDR3 has 11 amino acids. The CDR3 protein is CASSIRDTQYF. The CDR3 DNA sequence: TGTGCCAGTAGTATCCGTGATACGCAGTATTTT.

This clonotype has at least ten counts. The chain recombines TRBV3-1 with TRBJ2-1, with no clear D. V lost 4 bases and J lost 9, with 16 bases in between. The germline V gene encodes CDR1 LGHDT and CDR2 YNNKEL (reference sequence). The CDR3 spans 14 residues. The CDR3 DNA is TGTGCCAGCAGCCCCCAACTCGGTCTTGGTGAGCAGTTCTTC. It encodes CASSPQLGLGEQFF.

This clonotype has just a few counts. Being one base from a much bigger clone, this may be a read error. In this CDR3 the conserved last residue, phenylalanine or tryptophan, is missing, so a read error is likely. This chain joins TRBV9 and TRBJ2-5; D not certain. CDR1 SGDLS and CDR2 YYNGEE come from the germline V gene. The CDR3 is 13 residues long. Deletions cut 0 bases from V and 5 bases from J, with 8 bases between. The CDR3 DNA sequence: TGTGCCAGCAGCGTAGAGGTCGCCGAGACCCAGTACTCC. This encodes CASSVEVAETQYS.

This clonotype was detected many times. This chain links TRBV3-1 with TRBJ2-7; 7 nucleotides align to TRBD2. The germline CDR1 and CDR2 sequences are LGHDT and YNNKEL (reference sequence). V gave up 0 bases and J gave up 7 bases; unmatched junction bases: 9. The CDR3 loop spans 15 amino acids. In DNA, the CDR3 is TGTGCCAGCAGCCAAGATCTGGAGCGGGGCCTGGAGCAGTACTTC. This translates into CASSQDLERGLEQYF.

A single count supports this clonotype. Mismatch with germline at one junction end may stem from a read error. The CDR3, as DNA: TGTGCCAGTAGTGACGGGGGGAATGAAAAACTGTTCTTT. This translates into CASSDGGNEKLFF. V gene TRBV19 combines with J gene TRBJ1-4, with a tentative D call TRBD1 (5 bases). The CDR3 extends over 13 amino acids. Germline loops: CDR1 LNHDA, CDR2 SQIVND (reference sequence).

This clonotype was seen many times. CDR3 sequence: CASSLVAQGATNEKLFF. CDR3 nucleotide sequence: TGCGCCAGCAGCTTGGTGGCGCAAGGGGCAACTAATGAAAAACTGTTTTTT. V gene TRBV5-1 combines with J gene TRBJ1-4; tentatively, D is TRBD1 (5 bases). Germline values: CDR1 SGHRS, CDR2 YFSETQ. Trimming pared 0 bases from V and 0 bases from J, leaving 12 bases between. The CDR3 is 17 residues long.

This clonotype was picked up many times. This chain uses TRBV6-1 with TRBJ1-2, with no clear D. Trimming took 6 bases from V and 0 from J, leaving 17 bases between them. Germline CDR1 and CDR2: MNHNS and SASEGT. The length of the CDR3 is 16 residues. The CDR3 here is CASRKDGTATNYGYTF. CDR3 sequence (DNA): TGTGCCAGCAGGAAGGACGGAACGGCTACTAACTATGGCTACACCTTC.

This clonotype occurred a few times. V gene TRBV7-2 combines with J gene TRBJ1-1; no reliable D call. There are 16 residues in the CDR3. CDR1 and CDR2 from the germline V gene are SGHTA and FQGNSA. Trimming stripped 5 bases from V and 6 bases from J, with 22 bases between. CDR3 coding DNA: TGTGCCAGCAGCGCCCAAGGTTGGGTCCCCAGTGCTGAAGCTTTCTTT. Residues: CASSAQGWVPSAEAFF.

The CDR3 DNA reads TGTGCCAGCAGCTTGGACGGCACGCGGCAAGAGACCCAGTACTTC. Translating gives CASSLDGTRQETQYF. This rearrangement joins TRBV5-6 to TRBJ2-5; D is unclear. V dropped 0 bases and J dropped 2 bases, with 11 bases sitting between them. CDR1 and CDR2 from the germline V gene are SGHDT and YYEEEE. The CDR3 extends over 15 amino acids.

This clonotype has only a few counts. This rearrangement joins TRBV20-1 to TRBJ2-7; TRBD2 agrees at 12 bases. This CDR3 has 16 residues. CDR1 and CDR2 from the germline V gene are DFQATT and SNEGSKA (reference sequence). Trimming took 1 base from V and 0 from J; bases not matched to a gene: 4. The chain's CDR3 is CSARGASGGASYEQYF. CDR3 sequence (DNA): TGCAGTGCTAGAGGGGCTAGCGGGGGGGCCTCCTACGAGCAGTACTTC.

The chain carries TRBV2 and TRBJ1-3; D perhaps matches TRBD1 (6 bases). CDR1 SNHLY and CDR2 FYNNEI come from the germline V gene. V gave up 3 bases and J gave up 8 bases, with 14 bases separating them. The CDR3 runs 14 residues. This CDR3 is CASSEDSYGYTIYF. CDR3 DNA sequence: TGTGCCAGCAGTGAGGACAGCTATGGCTACACCATATATTTT.

The CDR3: CSAIRRGPNYGYTF. The CDR3 DNA follows: TGCAGTGCAATCCGACGGGGACCTAACTATGGCTACACCTTC. This chain connects TRBV20-1 to TRBJ1-2; D is perhaps TRBD1 (5 bases). CDR3 length: 14 residues. The V and J ends lost 6 bases and 0 bases respectively, with 14 bases between them. The germline gives CDR1 DFQATT, CDR2 SNEGSKA (reference sequence).

To note about this clonotype: This CDR3 is missing its conserved last phenylalanine or tryptophan, likely due to a read error. CDR3 DNA sequence: TGTGCCAGTAGTAGCTACAGGGGGAGCTCCTACAATGAGCAGTTCTCC. Its protein product is CASSSYRGSSYNEQFS. The gene calls are TRBV19 and TRBJ2-1, with 8 bases aligning to TRBD1. Germline CDR1 and CDR2: LNHDA and SQIVND (reference sequence). The CDR3 extends over 16 amino acids. Germline trimming cut 4 bases from V and 0 bases from J; bases unmatched to any gene: 5.

This clonotype was seen at least ten times. CDR3: CASSLFGEIVETQYF. CDR3 sequence (DNA): TGTGCCAGCAGCTTATTCGGCGAAATCGTCGAGACCCAGTACTTC. The chain joins TRBV7-9 to TRBJ2-5; D is uncertain. V lost 2 bases and J lost 5, with 15 bases in between. CDR1 is SEHNR and CDR2 is FQNEAQ in the germline V gene (reference sequence). CDR3 length: 15 amino acids.

The V and J genes are TRBV6-1 and TRBJ2-4; TRBD2 agrees at 7 bases. The germline gives CDR1 MNHNS, CDR2 SASEGT. The CDR3 covers 13 residues. Unmatched junction bases numbered 1, after V lost 7 bases and J lost 1 base. CDR3 nucleotides: TGTGCCAGCACGCGGGAGGCCAAAAACATTCAGTACTTC. It specifies CASTREAKNIQYF.

The gene calls are TRBV2 and TRBJ1-4; D is unclear. Germline CDR1 and CDR2: SNHLY and FYNNEI. V lost 2 bases and J lost 5, with 12 bases in between. The CDR3 totals 15 residues. The CDR3 DNA reads as TGTGCCAGCAGTGAATACGCATCGGGGAATGAAAAACTGTTTTTT. Translation: CASSEYASGNEKLFF.

This clonotype has a count of ten or more. The gene calls are TRBV30 and TRBJ2-7; TRBD1 matches at 8 bases. This CDR3 is built from 13 residues. Germline CDR1 is GTSNPN and CDR2 is SVGIG (reference sequence). With V trimmed by 5 bases and J by 5 bases, 8 bases remained unmatched. The CDR3 bases are TGTGCCTGGGGTGACAGGGGAGTCCACGAGCAGTACTTC. Protein product: CAWGDRGVHEQYF.

This clonotype was recorded a few times. CDR3 sequence: CASSLRVGQPQHF. DNA for the CDR3: TGTGCCAGCAGCCTCAGGGTTGGGCAGCCCCAGCATTTT. The chain employs TRBV6-5 and TRBJ1-5; TRBD1 might be the D (5 bases). The V end was cut by 6 bases, the J end by 7 bases, with 13 bases between. The CDR3 totals 13 residues. Germline assignment: CDR1 MNHEY and CDR2 SVGAGI.

Notes on this clonotype: A much larger clone lies a single base off, so this may be a read error. This chain links TRBV6-4 with TRBJ2-1; D possibly uses TRBD1 or TRBD2 (6 bases each). CDR1 is MRHNA and CDR2 is SNTAGT in the germline V gene. The CDR3 sequence is 16 residues long. Trimming removed 6 bases from V and 0 bases from J, with 15 bases in between. The CDR3 protein is CASSPEQGLSYNEQFF. The CDR3 bases are TGTGCCAGCAGCCCGGAACAGGGACTCTCCTACAATGAGCAGTTCTTC.

This clonotype was seen more than once but under ten times. The chain employs TRBV5-1 and TRBJ1-1; D unresolved. The CDR3 extends over 13 amino acids. Germline V gives CDR1 SGHRS, CDR2 YFSETQ. V was trimmed by 2 bases and J by 3 bases, leaving 8 bases between them. The CDR3 protein is CASSLLPDTEAFF. The CDR3 coding sequence is TGCGCCAGCAGCTTATTGCCGGACACTGAAGCTTTCTTT. The variable domain in full, completed from reference TRBV5-1 and TRBJ1-1, reads KAGVTQTPRYLIKTRGQQVTLSCSPISGHRSVSWYQQTPGQGLQFLFEYFSETQRNKGNFPGRFSGRQFSNSRSEMNVSTLELGDSALYLCASSLLPDTEAFFGQGTRLTVV.

In its sample, this clonotype was seen once. One base away lies a much larger clone, so this may be a sequencing read error. The rearrangement joins TRBV14 to TRBJ1-2; D may be TRBD1 (6 bases). Looked up from germline, CDR1 is SGHDN and CDR2 is FVKESK. The V and J ends lost 4 bases and 6 bases respectively, with 24 bases between them. This CDR3 comprises 17 residues. Here the CDR3 reads CASSPPRMSGTTNGYTF. The CDR3 DNA is TGTGCCAGCAGCCCCCCTCGGATGTCCGGGACAACAAATGGCTACACCTTC.

There are a few counts of this clonotype. The genes are TRBV3-1 and TRBJ1-2, with D possibly matching TRBD1 (6 bases). Trimming removed 0 bases from V and 6 bases from J, with 17 bases in between. This CDR3 spans 16 amino acids. Germline CDR1 is LGHDT and CDR2 is YNNKEL (reference sequence). The CDR3: CASSQEVGRGIDGYTF. CDR3 nucleotide sequence: TGTGCCAGCAGCCAAGAAGTTGGCAGGGGAATTGATGGCTACACCTTC.

This clonotype appeared many times. The chain combines TRBV10-3 with TRBJ1-5; D unclear. Trimming removed 2 bases at V and 3 bases at J, with 5 bases between. CDR1 is ENHRY and CDR2 is SYGVKD in the germline V gene. The CDR3 is 13 residues long. The CDR3 is CAISEGPNQPQHF. The CDR3 DNA reads TGTGCCATCAGTGAGGGGCCCAATCAGCCCCAGCATTTT.

This clonotype was observed at least ten times. The CDR3 DNA reads TGTGCCAGCAGCTCTCGGGCCACAGGGGGGGGGGAGACCCAGTACTTC. Translated: CASSSRATGGGETQYF. This chain uses TRBV5-5 with TRBJ2-5; a weak D match, TRBD1 (8 bases). The CDR3 contains 16 residues. Trimming took 3 bases from V and 5 from J, leaving 20 bases between them. Germline values: CDR1 SGHKS, CDR2 YYEKEE (reference sequence).

Many counts were recorded for this clonotype. The chain carries TRBV20-1 and TRBJ2-1; TRBD1 agrees at 7 bases. The junction had 5 bases not matched to a gene; V was cut back by 0 bases and J by 0 bases. The CDR3 consists of 16 residues. CDR1 and CDR2 from the germline V gene are DFQATT and SNEGSKA (reference sequence). CDR3 sequence reads: CSARDKGGPSYNEQFF. The CDR3 DNA sequence: TGCAGTGCTAGAGATAAAGGGGGCCCCTCCTACAATGAGCAGTTCTTC.

With respect to this clonotype: At one end, the junction sequence differs from germline, possibly due to a read error. V usage is TRBV7-7 and J usage is TRBJ1-6, with 7 bases matching TRBD1. Per the germline V gene, CDR1 is SSHAT and CDR2 is FNYEAQ (reference sequence). The CDR3 is made up of 15 amino acids. CDR3 nucleotides: TGTGCTAGCAGCTCAGACAGGGCTACGAGTTCACCCCTCCACTTT. This gives the protein CASSSDRATSSPLHF.

This clonotype was counted a few times. The J gene is TRBJ2-3, the V gene TRBV30, with a possible D match to TRBD2 (7 bases). Germline loops: CDR1 GTSNPN, CDR2 SVGIG (reference sequence). The V and J ends lost 1 base and 6 bases respectively, with 26 bases between them. The CDR3 spans 18 residues. The CDR3 bases are TGTGCCTGGAGTGCCCATCCGTTTGGGTGGGGGGGCCGGGATACGCAGTATTTT. It specifies CAWSAHPFGWGGRDTQYF.

The table lists this clonotype with a few counts. The rearrangement joins TRBV6-1 to TRBJ1-1, with 8 bases aligning to TRBD1. The CDR3 is made up of 13 amino acids. Germline CDR1 MNHNS, CDR2 SASEGT. With V trimmed by 11 bases and J by 1 base, 6 bases remained unmatched. CDR3 loop: CALRGRANTEAFF. CDR3 DNA sequence: TGTGCCCTCAGGGGGCGAGCGAACACTGAAGCTTTCTTT.